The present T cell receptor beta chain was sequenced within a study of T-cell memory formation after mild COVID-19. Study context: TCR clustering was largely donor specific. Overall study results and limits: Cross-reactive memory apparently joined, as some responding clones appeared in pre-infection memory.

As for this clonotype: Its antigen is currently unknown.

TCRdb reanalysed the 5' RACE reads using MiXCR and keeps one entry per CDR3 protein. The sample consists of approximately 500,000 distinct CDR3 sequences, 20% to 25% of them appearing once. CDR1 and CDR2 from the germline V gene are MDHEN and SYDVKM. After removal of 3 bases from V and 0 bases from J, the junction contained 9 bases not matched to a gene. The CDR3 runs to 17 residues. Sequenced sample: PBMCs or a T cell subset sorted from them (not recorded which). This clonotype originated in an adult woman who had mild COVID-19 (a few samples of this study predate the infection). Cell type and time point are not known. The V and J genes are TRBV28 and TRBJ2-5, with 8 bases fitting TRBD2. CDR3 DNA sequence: TGTGCCAGCAGTTTGATCGTTGGTAGCGGGAACCAAGAGACCCAGTACTTC. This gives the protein CASSLIVGSGNQETQYF.